This T cell receptor beta chain was recorded in a study of shared clonotypes between healthy human individuals. In its sample, this clone was seen once. Germline CDR1 LNHDA, CDR2 SQIVND (reference sequence). CDR3 length: 15 amino acids. V dropped 1 base and J dropped 4; count of bases not matched to a gene: 3. Assay used: immunoSEQ multiplex PCR; TCRdb lists only in-frame clones, some missing. The repertoire has about 1 million clones, approximately 70% of them found once; the top ten carry over 1.3%. The sequence came from a man between 18 and 35 years old in good health. Sequenced sample: memory CD4+ T cells sorted from blood. Subset: CD45RA-negative fraction. The chain links TRBV19 to TRBJ2-5; TRBD2 matches at 10 bases. The DNA for the CDR3 is TGTGCCAGTAGTATAGTAGCGGGGGGTGGAGAGACCCAGTACTTC. Protein: CASSIVAGGGETQYF.